This TCR beta chain appears in the sequencing data of a study of control samples from healthy donors and cancer patients. Germline V gene sequence: CDR1 LGHNA, CDR2 YNFKEQ. The CDR3 contains 14 residues. V was shortened by 0 bases and J by 1 base, with 6 bases between the two germline ends. TCRdb's table, derived via immunoSEQ multiplex PCR, lists solely in-frame clones and lacks some. The sample records roughly 130,000 clones, under 95% being singletons. The genes are TRBV4-2 and TRBJ1-2; D is uncertain. The receptor's source is a man over 45 with head and neck cancer. Material for sequencing was PBMCs. The CDR3 loop is CASSQDENNYGYTF. In DNA, the CDR3 is TGTGCCAGCAGCCAAGATGAGAATAACTATGGCTACACCTTC.